This T cell receptor beta chain was identified during a study of identical twins' blood T cells. Reared together, all three twin pairs probably met the same infectious agents and vaccines. The germline CDR1 and CDR2 sequences are SGHRS and YFSETQ. Deletions cut 0 bases from V and 7 bases from J, with 7 bases between. This CDR3 is built from 12 residues. TCR cDNA libraries came from RNA via a modified published protocol. Sample barcodes were added at both library ends during cDNA synthesis. TCRdb re-called the 5' RACE reads through MiXCR, storing one row per CDR3 protein. Of 400,000 or so distinct CDR3 sequences in the sample, about 28% are singletons; the top ten hold 5.5% to 7%.

This receptor was taken from a woman between 18 and 50 years old in good health. The rearrangement uses TRBV5-1 and TRBJ1-2; D is unclear. The sequencing sample was made of PBMCs. CDR3: CASSLETGGYTF. In DNA, the CDR3 is TGCGCCAGCAGCTTGGAAACGGGTGGCTACACCTTC.